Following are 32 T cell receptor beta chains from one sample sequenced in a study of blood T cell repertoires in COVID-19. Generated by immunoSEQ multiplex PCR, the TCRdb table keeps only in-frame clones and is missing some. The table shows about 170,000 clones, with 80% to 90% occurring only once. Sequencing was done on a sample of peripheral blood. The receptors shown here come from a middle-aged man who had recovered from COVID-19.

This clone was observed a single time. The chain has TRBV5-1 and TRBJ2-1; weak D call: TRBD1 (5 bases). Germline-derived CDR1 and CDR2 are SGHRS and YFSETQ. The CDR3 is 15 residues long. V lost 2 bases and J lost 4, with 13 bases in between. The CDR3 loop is CASSLGQSLYNEQFF. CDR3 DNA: TGCGCCAGCAGCTTAGGACAAAGCCTATACAATGAGCAGTTCTTC.

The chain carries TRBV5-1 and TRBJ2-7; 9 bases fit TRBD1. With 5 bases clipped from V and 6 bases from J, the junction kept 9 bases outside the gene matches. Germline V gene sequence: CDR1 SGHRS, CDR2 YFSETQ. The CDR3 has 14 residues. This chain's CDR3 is CASSSGTGTSEQYF. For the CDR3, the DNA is TGCGCCAGCAGTTCCGGGACAGGGACGAGCGAGCAGTACTTC.

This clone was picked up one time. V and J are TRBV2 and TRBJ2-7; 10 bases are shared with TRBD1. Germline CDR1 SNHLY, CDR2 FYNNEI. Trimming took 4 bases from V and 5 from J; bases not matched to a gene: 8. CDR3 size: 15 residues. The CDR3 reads CASSGSGQGFDEQYF. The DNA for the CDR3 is TGTGCCAGCAGTGGTTCGGGACAGGGGTTTGACGAGCAGTACTTC.

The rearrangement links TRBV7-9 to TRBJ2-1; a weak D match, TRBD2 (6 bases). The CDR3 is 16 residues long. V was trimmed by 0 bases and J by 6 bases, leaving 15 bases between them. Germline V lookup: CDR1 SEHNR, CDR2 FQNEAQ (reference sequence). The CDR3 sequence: CASSLALAPSGNEQFF. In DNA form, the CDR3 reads TGTGCCAGCAGCTTAGCGCTAGCGCCGAGTGGCAATGAGCAGTTCTTC.

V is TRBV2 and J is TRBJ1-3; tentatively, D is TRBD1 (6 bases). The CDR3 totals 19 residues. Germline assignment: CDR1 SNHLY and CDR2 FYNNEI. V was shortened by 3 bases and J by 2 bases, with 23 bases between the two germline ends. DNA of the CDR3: TGTGCCAGCAGTGATAATAGGCAGGGGCCGGGGCGTACTGGAAACACCATATATTTT. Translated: CASSDNRQGPGRTGNTIYF.

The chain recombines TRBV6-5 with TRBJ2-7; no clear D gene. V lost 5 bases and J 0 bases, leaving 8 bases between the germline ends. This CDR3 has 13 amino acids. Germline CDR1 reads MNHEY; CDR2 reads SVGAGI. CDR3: CASSPQASYEQYF. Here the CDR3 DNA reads TGTGCCAGCAGTCCCCAGGCCTCCTACGAGCAGTACTTC.

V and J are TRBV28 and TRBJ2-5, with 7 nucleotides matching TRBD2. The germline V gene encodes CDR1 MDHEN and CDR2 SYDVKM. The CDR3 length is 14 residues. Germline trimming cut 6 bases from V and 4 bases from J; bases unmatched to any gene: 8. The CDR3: CASRPGRGGETQYF. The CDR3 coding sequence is TGTGCCAGCAGACCAGGGAGGGGAGGAGAGACCCAGTACTTC.

DNA for the CDR3: TGTGCCAGCAGTGAGACTAGCGGGACAGAGACCCAGTACTTC. This codes for CASSETSGTETQYF. This sequence joins TRBV2 and TRBJ2-5; 11 nucleotides match TRBD2. The length of the CDR3 is 14 residues. CDR1 SNHLY and CDR2 FYNNEI come from the germline V gene. The V segment lost 3 bases and the J segment 4 bases; nucleotides outside the gene matches: 1.

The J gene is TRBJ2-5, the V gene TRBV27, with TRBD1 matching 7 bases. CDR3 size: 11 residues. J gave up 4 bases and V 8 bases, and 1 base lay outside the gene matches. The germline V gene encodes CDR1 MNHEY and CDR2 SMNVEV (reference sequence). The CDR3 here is CASRQGETQYF. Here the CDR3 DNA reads TGTGCCAGCCGACAGGGAGAGACCCAGTACTTC.

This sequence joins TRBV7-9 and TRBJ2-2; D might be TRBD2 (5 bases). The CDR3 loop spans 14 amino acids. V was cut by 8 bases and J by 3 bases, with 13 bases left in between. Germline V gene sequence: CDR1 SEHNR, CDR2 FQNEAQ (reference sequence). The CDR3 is CASGKGRDTGELFF. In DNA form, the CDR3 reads TGTGCCAGCGGGAAAGGGAGAGACACCGGGGAGCTGTTTTTT.

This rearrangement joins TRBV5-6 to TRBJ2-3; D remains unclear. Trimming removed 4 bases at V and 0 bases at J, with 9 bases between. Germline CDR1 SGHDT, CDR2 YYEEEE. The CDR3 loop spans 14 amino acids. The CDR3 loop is CASSTLPSTDTQYF. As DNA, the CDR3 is TGTGCCAGCAGCACACTACCGAGCACAGATACGCAGTATTTT.

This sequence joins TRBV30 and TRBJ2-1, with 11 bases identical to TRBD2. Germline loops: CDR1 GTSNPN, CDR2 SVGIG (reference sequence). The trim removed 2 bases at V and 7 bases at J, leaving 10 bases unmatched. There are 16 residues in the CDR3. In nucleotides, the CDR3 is TGTGCCTGGAGTCCTTCGGACAGACTAGCGGGGAATGAGCAGTTCTTC. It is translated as CAWSPSDRLAGNEQFF. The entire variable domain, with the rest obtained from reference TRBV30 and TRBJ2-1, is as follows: SQTIHQWPATLVQPVGSPLSLECTVEGTSNPNLYWYRQAAGRGLQLLFYSVGIGQISSEVPQNLSASRPQDRQFILSSKKLLLSDSGFYLCAWSPSDRLAGNEQFFGPGTRLTVL.

The CDR3: CASSKVQGDGYTF. Here the CDR3 DNA reads TGTGCCAGCAGCAAAGTTCAGGGGGATGGCTACACCTTC. The chain combines TRBV21-1 with TRBJ1-2; TRBD1 reflects the table's D call only, with no check against the DNA. TRBV21-1 corresponds to a pseudogene. The CDR3 spans 13 residues.

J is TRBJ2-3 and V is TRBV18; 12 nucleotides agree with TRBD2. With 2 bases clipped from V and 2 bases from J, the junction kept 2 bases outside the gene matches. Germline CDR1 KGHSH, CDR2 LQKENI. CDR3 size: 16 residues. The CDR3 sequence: CASSPGTSGSTDTQYF. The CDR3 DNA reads TGTGCCAGCTCACCAGGGACTAGCGGGTCCACAGATACGCAGTATTTT.

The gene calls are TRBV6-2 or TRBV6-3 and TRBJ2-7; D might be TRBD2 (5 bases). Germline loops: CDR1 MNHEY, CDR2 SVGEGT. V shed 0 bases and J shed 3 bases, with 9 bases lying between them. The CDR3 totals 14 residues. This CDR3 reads CASSYSLADYEQYF. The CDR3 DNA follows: TGTGCCAGCAGTTACTCTCTAGCAGACTACGAGCAGTACTTC.

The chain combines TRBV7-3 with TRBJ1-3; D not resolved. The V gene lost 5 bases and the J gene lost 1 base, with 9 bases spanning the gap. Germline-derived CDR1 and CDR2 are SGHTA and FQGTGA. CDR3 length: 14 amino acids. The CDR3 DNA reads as TGTGCCAGCAGCCCAGGTTTATCTGGAAACACCATATATTTT. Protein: CASSPGLSGNTIYF.

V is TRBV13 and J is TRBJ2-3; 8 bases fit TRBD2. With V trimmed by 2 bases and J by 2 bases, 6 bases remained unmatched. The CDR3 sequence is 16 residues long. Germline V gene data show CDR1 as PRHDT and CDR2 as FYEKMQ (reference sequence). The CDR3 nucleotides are TGTGCCAGCAGCTTACGTAGCGGGATGTTCACAGATACGCAGTATTTT. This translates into CASSLRSGMFTDTQYF.

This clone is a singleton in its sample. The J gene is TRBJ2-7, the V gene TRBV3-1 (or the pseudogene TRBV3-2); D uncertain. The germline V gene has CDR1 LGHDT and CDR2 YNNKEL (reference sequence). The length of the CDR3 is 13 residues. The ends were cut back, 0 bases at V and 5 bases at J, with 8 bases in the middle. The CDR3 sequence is CASSQEWSHEQYF. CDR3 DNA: TGTGCCAGCAGCCAAGAGTGGAGTCACGAGCAGTACTTC.

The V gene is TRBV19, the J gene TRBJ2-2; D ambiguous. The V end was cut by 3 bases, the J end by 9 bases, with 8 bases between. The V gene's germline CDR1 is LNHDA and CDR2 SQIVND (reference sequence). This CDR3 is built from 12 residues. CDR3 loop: CASSIWPRELFF. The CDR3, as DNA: TGTGCCAGTAGTATTTGGCCACGGGAGCTGTTTTTT.

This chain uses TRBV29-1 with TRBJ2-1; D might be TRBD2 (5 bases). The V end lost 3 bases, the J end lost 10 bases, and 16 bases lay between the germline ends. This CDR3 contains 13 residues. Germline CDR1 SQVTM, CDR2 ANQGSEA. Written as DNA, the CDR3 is TGCAGCGTTGATGTTGGGCCGGCGGGCGAGCAGTTCTTC. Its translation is CSVDVGPAGEQFF.

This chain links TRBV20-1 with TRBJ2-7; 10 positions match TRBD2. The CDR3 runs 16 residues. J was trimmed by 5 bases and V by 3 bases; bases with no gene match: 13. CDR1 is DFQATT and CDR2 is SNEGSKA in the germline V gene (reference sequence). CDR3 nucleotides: TGCAGTGCTAGTAGAAATTGGGCTAGCGGGAGCAACGAGCAGTACTTC. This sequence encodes CSASRNWASGSNEQYF.

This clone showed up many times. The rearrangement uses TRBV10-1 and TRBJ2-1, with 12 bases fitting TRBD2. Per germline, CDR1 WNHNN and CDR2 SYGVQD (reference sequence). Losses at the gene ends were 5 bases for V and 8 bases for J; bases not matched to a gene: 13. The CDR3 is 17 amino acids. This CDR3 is CASSTSGGPLLWDEQFF. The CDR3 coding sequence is TGCGCCAGCAGTACTAGCGGGGGGCCACTGCTTTGGGATGAGCAGTTCTTC.

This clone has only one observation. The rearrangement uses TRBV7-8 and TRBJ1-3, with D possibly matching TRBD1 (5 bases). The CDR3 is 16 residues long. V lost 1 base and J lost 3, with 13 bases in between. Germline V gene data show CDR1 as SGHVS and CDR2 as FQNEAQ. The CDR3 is CASSLGQTVIGNTIYF. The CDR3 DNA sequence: TGTGCCAGCAGCTTAGGCCAGACAGTGATTGGAAACACCATATATTTT. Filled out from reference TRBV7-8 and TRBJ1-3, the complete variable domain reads GAGVSQSPRYKVAKRGQDVALRCDPISGHVSLFWYQQALGQGPEFLTYFQNEAQLDKSGLPSDRFFAERPEGSVSTLKIQRTQQEDSAVYLCASSLGQTVIGNTIYFGEGSWLTVV.

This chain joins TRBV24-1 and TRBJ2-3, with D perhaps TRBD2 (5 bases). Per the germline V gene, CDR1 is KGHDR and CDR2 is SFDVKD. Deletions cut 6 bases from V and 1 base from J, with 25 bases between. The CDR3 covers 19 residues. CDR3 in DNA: TGTGCCACCAGTCCCCGAGGCTCCGGTGAGGGTGGGGGCACAGATACGCAGTATTTT. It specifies CATSPRGSGEGGGTDTQYF.

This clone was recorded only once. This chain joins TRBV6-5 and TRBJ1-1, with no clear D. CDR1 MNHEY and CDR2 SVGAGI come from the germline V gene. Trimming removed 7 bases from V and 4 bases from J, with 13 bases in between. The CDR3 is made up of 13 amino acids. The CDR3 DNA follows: TGTGCCAGCACCTCGTTGGGAGTCACTGAAGCTTTCTTT. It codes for CASTSLGVTEAFF.

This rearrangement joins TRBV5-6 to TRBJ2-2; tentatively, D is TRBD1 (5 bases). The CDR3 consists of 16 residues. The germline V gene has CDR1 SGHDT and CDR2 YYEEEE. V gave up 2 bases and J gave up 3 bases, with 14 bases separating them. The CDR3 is CASSFDSQDYTGELFF. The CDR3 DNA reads TGTGCCAGCAGCTTCGATTCACAGGATTACACCGGGGAGCTGTTTTTT.

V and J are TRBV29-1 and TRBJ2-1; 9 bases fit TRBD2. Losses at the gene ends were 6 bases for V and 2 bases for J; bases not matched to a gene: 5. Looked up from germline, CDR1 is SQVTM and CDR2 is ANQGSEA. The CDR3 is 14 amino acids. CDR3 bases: TGCAGCGTACCCAGCGGGGGGCCCTACAATGAGCAGTTCTTC. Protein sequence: CSVPSGGPYNEQFF.

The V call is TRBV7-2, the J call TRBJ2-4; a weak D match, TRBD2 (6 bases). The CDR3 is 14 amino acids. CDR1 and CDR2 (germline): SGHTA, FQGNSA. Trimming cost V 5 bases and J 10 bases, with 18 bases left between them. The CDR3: CASSRGAGPNIQYF. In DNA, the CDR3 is TGTGCCAGCAGCCGCGGTGCGGGGCCGAATATTCAGTACTTC.

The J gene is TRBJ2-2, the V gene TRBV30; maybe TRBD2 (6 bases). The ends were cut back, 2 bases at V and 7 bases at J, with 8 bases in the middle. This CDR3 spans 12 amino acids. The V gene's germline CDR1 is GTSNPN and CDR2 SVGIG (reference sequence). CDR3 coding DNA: TGTGCCTGGAGTCAAGCGGGCGGGGAGCTGTTTTTT. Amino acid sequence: CAWSQAGGELFF.

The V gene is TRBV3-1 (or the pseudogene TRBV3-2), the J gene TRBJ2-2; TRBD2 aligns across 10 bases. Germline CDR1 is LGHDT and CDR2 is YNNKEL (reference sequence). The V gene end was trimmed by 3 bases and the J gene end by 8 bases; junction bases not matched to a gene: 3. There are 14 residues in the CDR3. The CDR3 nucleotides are TGTGCCAGCAGCCAGAATAGCGGGAGGGGGGAGCTGTTTTTT. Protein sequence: CASSQNSGRGELFF.

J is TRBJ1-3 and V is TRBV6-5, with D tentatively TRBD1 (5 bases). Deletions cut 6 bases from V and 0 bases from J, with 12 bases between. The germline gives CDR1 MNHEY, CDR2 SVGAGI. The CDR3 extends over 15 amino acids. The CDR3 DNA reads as TGTGCCAGCAGCCGGGACGGGGGCTCTGGAAACACCATATATTTT. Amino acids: CASSRDGGSGNTIYF.

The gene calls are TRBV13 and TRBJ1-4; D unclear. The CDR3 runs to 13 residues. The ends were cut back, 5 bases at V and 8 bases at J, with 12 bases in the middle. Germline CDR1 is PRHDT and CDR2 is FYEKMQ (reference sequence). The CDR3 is CASSGILGEKLFF. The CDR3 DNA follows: TGTGCCAGCAGCGGCATACTCGGGGAAAAACTGTTTTTT.